This is a list of T cell receptor beta chains from one sample in a study of regulatory T cells in long-lasting Graves disease. MiXCR was run by TCRdb on the multiplex PCR reads, yielding one entry per CDR3 protein. The sample includes 420,000 or so distinct CDR3 sequences, over 15% of them seen just once. These same records also appear under a second study, on T cells in Graves' hyperthyroidism and ophthalmopathy.

The source material was peripheral blood mononuclear cells (PBMCs), sampled at new diagnosis, from a patient treated with antithyroid drugs. The source of these receptors is a woman between 18 and 29 years old with Graves disease. Each CDR3 is given with its conserved first and last residue. D genes are given only for firm matches. Where a row states a size, it is once, few, many or the class of an expanded clone; other rows omit it.

-,TRBV29-1,14,-,TRBJ1-2,TGCAGCGTTTTCTCGGCTTCTTCTAGCTATGGCTACACCTTC,CSVFSASSSYGYTF
-,TRBV10-3,14,-,TRBJ1-2,TGTGCCATCAGTGAGTCGGTAACAGCTTATGGCTACACCTTC,CAISESVTAYGYTF
TRBD2,TRBV12-3/TRBV12-4,15,many,TRBJ2-1,TGTGCCAGCAGTTTTGAAGGACTAGCGGGCTATGAGCAGTTCTTC,CASSFEGLAGYEQFF
-,TRBV30,13,many,TRBJ2-1,TGTGCCTGGACTAGCGAATTCTACAATGAGCAGTTCTTC,CAWTSEFYNEQFF
-,TRBV15,13,-,TRBJ2-7,TGTGCCACCAGCAGAGGGGGCGTCGGCGAGCAGTACTTC,CATSRGGVGEQYF
-,TRBV7-9,11,many,TRBJ2-7,TGTGCCAGCAGCTTCGGGGACGAGCAGTACTTC,CASSFGDEQYF
-,TRBV9,15,-,TRBJ2-5,TGTGCCAGCAGCACCGGGAACCTGGTTCGAGAGACCCAGTACTTC,CASSTGNLVRETQYF
-,TRBV24-1,14,-,TRBJ2-7,TGTGCCACCAGTGATCCTCTCCGTTCCTACGAGCAGTACTTC,CATSDPLRSYEQYF
TRBD1,TRBV11-2,14,many,TRBJ2-1,TGTGCCAGCAGCTTAGCCCAGGGGGCGAATGAGCAGTTCTTC,CASSLAQGANEQFF
TRBD1,TRBV4-1,15,-,TRBJ1-2,TGCGCCAGCAGCCAAGAACCCGGGACAGGGAATGGCTACACCTTC,CASSQEPGTGNGYTF
-,TRBV7-2,17,many,TRBJ1-1,TGTGCCAGCAGCTTAGTAGGGGGGGGGCTTCTGAACACTGAAGCTTTCTTT,CASSLVGGGLLNTEAFF
-,TRBV3-1,13,many,TRBJ2-5,TGTGCCAGCAGCCTCAGAGAGCTGGAGACCCAGTACTTC,CASSLRELETQYF